At least ten counts were recorded for the clone carrying this T cell receptor beta chain. What it binds is not known. The CDR3 contains 18 residues. Germline V gene data show CDR1 as ENHRY and CDR2 as SYGVKD. V trimming: 0 bases; J trimming: 7 bases; junction bases outside the gene matches: 11. This sample is part of a study of T cells after yellow fever vaccination. Regarding the study as a whole: Faster peaking, at day 5 versus 15, marked a secondary response that was weaker. Clones from primary vaccination mostly reappeared after the booster (less than 98% CD4, around 90% CD8).

In TCRdb, the 5' RACE reads were re-called with MiXCR into one record per CDR3 protein. Of 300,000 to 450,000 distinct CDR3 sequences listed, around 6.5% are singletons. The sequence was obtained from a man younger than 40 who received the YFV17D yellow fever vaccine. The sequencing used PBMCs, collected 5 days after the yellow fever booster vaccination. This chain joins TRBV10-3 and TRBJ2-1; 11 bases are shared with TRBD2. CDR3 sequence: CAISESGTSGPPGNEQFF. For the CDR3, the DNA is TGTGCCATCAGTGAGTCGGGGACTAGCGGTCCCCCAGGAAATGAGCAGTTCTTC.